This T cell receptor beta chain stems from a study of T cells in Graves' hyperthyroidism and ophthalmopathy. Overall study context: Any treatment followed the collection of peripheral blood at initial diagnosis. Study-level results: Before onset, ophthalmopathy was predicted by the model a median around 6 months earlier. Blood also contained most expanded thyroid clonotypes above 0.001.

V shed 4 bases and J shed 3 bases, with 10 bases lying between them. This CDR3 contains 13 residues. Germline CDR1 reads MNHEY; CDR2 reads SMNVEV (reference sequence). This clonotype was observed at least ten times. What it recognizes is unknown. The authors took PBMCs from roughly 10 ml fresh peripheral blood. RNA transcripts served as the template for amplifying TCR beta CDR3 regions. The TCR CDR3 first-round RT-PCR relied on the HTBI primer set. Using its own MiXCR run on the multiplex PCR reads, TCRdb lists one record per CDR3 protein. The sample holds roughly 380,000 distinct CDR3 sequences, 12% to 15% seen once.

The genes are TRBV27 and TRBJ2-7; D uncertain. The sequencing sample was made of blood. The TCR originated in a woman aged 18-30 years with Graves' hyperthyroidism. CDR3 nucleotides: TGTGCCAGCAGTTACGGTTTAAGCTACGAGCAGTACTTC. Protein sequence: CASSYGLSYEQYF.